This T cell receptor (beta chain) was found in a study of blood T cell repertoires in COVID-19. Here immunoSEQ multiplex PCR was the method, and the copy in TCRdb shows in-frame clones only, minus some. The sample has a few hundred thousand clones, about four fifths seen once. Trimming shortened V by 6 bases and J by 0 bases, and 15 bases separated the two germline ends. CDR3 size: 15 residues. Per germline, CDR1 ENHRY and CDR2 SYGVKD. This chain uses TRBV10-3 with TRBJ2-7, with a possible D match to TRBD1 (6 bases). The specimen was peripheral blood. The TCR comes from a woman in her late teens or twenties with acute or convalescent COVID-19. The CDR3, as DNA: TGTGCCATCAGGGGAACCGGGACAAGCTCCTACGAGCAGTACTTC. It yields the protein CAIRGTGTSSYEQYF.